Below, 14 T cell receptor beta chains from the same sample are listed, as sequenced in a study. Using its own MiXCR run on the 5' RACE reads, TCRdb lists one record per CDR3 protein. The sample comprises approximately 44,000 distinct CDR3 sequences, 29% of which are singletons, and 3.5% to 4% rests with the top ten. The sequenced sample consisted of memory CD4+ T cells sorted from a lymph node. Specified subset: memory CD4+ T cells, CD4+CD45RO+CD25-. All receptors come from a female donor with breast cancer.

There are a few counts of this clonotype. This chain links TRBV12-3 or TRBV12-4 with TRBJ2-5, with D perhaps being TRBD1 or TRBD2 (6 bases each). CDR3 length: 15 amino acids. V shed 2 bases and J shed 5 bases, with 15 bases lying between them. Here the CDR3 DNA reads TGTGCCAGCAGTTTATACGGGGGCAACAAGGAGACCCAGTACTTC. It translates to CASSLYGGNKETQYF.

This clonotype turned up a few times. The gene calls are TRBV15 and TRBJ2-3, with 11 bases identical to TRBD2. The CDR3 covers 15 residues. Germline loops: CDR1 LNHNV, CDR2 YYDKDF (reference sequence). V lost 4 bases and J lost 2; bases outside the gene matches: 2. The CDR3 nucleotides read TGTGCCACCAGCACGGGACTAGCGGACACAGATACGCAGTATTTT. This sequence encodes CATSTGLADTDTQYF.

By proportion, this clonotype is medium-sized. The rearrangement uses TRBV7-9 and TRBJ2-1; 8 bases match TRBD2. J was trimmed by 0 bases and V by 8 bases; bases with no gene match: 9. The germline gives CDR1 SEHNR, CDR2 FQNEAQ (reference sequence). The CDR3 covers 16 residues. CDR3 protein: CASVLWLAGSYNEQFF. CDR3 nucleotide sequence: TGTGCCAGCGTTCTCTGGCTAGCGGGCTCCTACAATGAGCAGTTCTTC.

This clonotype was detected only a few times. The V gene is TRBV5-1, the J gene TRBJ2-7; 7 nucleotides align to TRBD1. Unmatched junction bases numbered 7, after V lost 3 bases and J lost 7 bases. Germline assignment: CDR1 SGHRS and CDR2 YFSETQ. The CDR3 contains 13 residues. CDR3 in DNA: TGCGCCAGCAGCTCCAGGGGGTCCGAGGAGCAGTACTTC. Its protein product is CASSSRGSEEQYF. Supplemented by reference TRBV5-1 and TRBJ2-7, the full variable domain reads KAGVTQTPRYLIKTRGQQVTLSCSPISGHRSVSWYQQTPGQGLQFLFEYFSETQRNKGNFPGRFSGRQFSNSRSEMNVSTLELGDSALYLCASSSRGSEEQYFGPGTRLTVT.

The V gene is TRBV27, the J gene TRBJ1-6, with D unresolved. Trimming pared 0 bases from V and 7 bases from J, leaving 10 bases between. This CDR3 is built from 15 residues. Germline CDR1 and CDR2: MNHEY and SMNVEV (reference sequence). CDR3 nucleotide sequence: TGTGCCAGCAGTTTATCAACACGGTGGAATTCACCCCTCCACTTT. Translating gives CASSLSTRWNSPLHF.

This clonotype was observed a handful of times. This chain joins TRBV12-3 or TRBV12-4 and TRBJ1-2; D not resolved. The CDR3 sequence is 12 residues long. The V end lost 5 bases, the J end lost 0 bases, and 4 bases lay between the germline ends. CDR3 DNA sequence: TGTGCCAGCAGTCAGGCTAACTATGGCTACACCTTC. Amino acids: CASSQANYGYTF.

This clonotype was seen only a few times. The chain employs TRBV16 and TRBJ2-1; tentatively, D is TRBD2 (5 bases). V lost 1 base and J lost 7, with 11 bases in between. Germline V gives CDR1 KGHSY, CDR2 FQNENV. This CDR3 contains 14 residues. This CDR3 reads CASSQFQERNEQFF. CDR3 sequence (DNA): TGTGCCAGCAGCCAATTTCAGGAGCGGAATGAGCAGTTCTTC. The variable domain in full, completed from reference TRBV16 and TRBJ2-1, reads GEEVAQTPKHLVRGEGQKAKLYCAPIKGHSYVFWYQQVLKNEFKFLISFQNENVFDETGMPKERFSAKCLPNSPCSLEIQATKLEDSAVYFCASSQFQERNEQFFGPGTRLTVL.

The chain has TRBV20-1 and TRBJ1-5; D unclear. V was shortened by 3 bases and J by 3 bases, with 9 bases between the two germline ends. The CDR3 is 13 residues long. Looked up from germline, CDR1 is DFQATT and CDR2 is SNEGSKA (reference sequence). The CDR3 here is CSARVHSNQPQHF. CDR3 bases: TGCAGTGCTAGGGTACATTCCAATCAGCCCCAGCATTTT.

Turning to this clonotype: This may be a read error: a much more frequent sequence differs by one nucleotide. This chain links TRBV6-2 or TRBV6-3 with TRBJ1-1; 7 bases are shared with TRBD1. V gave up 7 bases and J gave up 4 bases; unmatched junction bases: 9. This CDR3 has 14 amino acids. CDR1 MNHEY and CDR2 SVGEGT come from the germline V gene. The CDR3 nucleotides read TGTGCCAGCAACCCCCCGACAGGGAGCACTGAAGCTTTCTTT. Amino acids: CASNPPTGSTEAFF.

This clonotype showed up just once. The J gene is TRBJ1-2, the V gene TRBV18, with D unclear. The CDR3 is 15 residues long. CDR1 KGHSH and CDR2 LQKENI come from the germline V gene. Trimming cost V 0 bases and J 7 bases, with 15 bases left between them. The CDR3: CASSPPAGVPGGYTF. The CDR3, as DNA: TGTGCCAGCTCACCACCGGCCGGGGTCCCGGGTGGCTACACCTTC.

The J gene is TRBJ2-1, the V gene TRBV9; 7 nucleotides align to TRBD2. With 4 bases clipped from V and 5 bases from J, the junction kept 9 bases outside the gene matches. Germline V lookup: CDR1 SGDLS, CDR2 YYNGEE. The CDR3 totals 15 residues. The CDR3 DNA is TGTGCCAGCAGCACACAGGCAGCGGGACACAATGAGCAGTTCTTC. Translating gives CASSTQAAGHNEQFF. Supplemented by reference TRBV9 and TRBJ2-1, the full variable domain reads DSGVTQTPKHLITATGQRVTLRCSPRSGDLSVYWYQQSLDQGLQFLIQYYNGEERAKGNILERFSAQQFPDLHSELNLSSLELGDSALYFCASSTQAAGHNEQFFGPGTRLTVL.

The CDR3 region has the DNA TGTGCCAGCAGCTCTAGCGGGGGGGCAGATGAGCAGTTCTTC. Its translation: CASSSSGGADEQFF. J is TRBJ2-1 and V is TRBV7-9, with 12 bases matching TRBD2. J was trimmed by 8 bases and V by 4 bases; bases with no gene match: 3. CDR1 and CDR2 from the germline V gene are SEHNR and FQNEAQ (reference sequence). This CDR3 region has 14 residues.

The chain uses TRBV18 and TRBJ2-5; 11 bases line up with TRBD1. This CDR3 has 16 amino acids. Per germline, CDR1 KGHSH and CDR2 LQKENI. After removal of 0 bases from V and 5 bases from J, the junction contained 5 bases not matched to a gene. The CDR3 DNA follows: TGTGCCAGCTCACCACCGCGGACAGGGGGCGGCGAGACCCAGTACTTC. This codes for CASSPPRTGGGETQYF.

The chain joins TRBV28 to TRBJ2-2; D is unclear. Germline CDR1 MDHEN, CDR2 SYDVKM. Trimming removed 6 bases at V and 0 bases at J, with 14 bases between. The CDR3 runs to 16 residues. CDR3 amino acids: CASSSPDLANTGELFF. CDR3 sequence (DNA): TGTGCCAGCAGCTCCCCCGACCTCGCGAACACCGGGGAGCTGTTTTTT.